The 31 T cell receptor beta chains listed next were all sequenced from one sample in a study of T cells after posttransplantation cyclophosphamide. The assay was immunoSEQ multiplex PCR, and TCRdb's table has in-frame clones only and misses some. The table has approximately 17,000 clones, about 77% seen once; the top ten hold less than 35%. Cyclophosphamide on days +3 and +4 followed busulfan-fludarabine conditioning and a marrow graft. Sequencing was performed on CD8+ T cells sorted from PBMCs, taken approximately 1,900 days after a stem cell transplant with posttransplant cyclophosphamide. The receptors originated from a female patient between 35 and 55 years old who received an allogeneic stem cell transplant from a related donor, was CMV-positive, and had no GVHD. Some T cells may possibly be graft donor cells.

The chain combines TRBV19 with TRBJ1-6, with D unclear. The length of the CDR3 is 12 residues. Looked up from germline, CDR1 is LNHDA and CDR2 is SQIVND (reference sequence). Trimming took off 3 bases at V and 7 bases at J, with 4 bases between the two ends. CDR3 coding DNA: TGTGCCAGTAGTATCGGGAATTCACCCCTCCACTTT. This translates into CASSIGNSPLHF.

The chain is built from TRBV11-2 and TRBJ2-2, with TRBD1 matching over 7 bases. The CDR3 spans 17 residues. Germline values: CDR1 SGHAT, CDR2 FQNNGV. J gave up 5 bases and V 4 bases, and 13 bases lay outside the gene matches. Written as DNA, the CDR3 is TGTGCCAGCAGCTCCCCCCCAGACAGGGTAGATACCGGGGAGCTGTTTTTT. Its translation is CASSSPPDRVDTGELFF. Variable domain in full (rest from reference TRBV11-2 and TRBJ2-2): EAGVAQSPRYKIIEKRQSVAFWCNPISGHATLYWYQQILGQGPKLLIQFQNNGVVDDSQLPKDRFSAERLKGVDSTLKIQPAKLEDSAVYLCASSSPPDRVDTGELFFGEGSRLTVL.

This clone turned up a few times. The chain's CDR3 is CASRYRLALHEQYF. The CDR3 DNA is TGTGCCAGCAGGTACCGTTTAGCGCTACACGAGCAGTACTTC. This chain uses TRBV6-5 with TRBJ2-7; a possible D gene is TRBD2 (5 bases). The CDR3 is 14 amino acids. Germline assignment: CDR1 MNHEY and CDR2 SVGAGI. The V end was cut by 6 bases, the J end by 5 bases, with 17 bases between.

This clone has only one observation. The chain employs TRBV27 and TRBJ2-1; D unclear. CDR3 size: 15 residues. Germline V gene lookup returns CDR1 MNHEY and CDR2 SMNVEV (reference sequence). V shed 0 bases and J shed 3 bases, with 9 bases lying between them. Here the CDR3 reads CASSLSPTIYNEQFF. As DNA, the CDR3 is TGTGCCAGCAGTTTATCTCCGACAATCTACAATGAGCAGTTCTTC.

This sequence joins TRBV2 and TRBJ1-2; the match to TRBD1 covers 8 bases. Germline V gene sequence: CDR1 SNHLY, CDR2 FYNNEI. The CDR3 sequence is 14 residues long. J lost 4 bases, V lost 8 bases, and 9 bases had no gene match. CDR3 sequence: CASQGAGGTYGYTF. The DNA for the CDR3 is TGTGCCAGCCAGGGGGCGGGAGGGACCTATGGCTACACCTTC.

The chain recombines TRBV29-1 with TRBJ1-1; D unclear. The CDR3 is 13 amino acids. The V end was cut by 7 bases, the J end by 4 bases, with 16 bases between. In germline, CDR1 is SQVTM, CDR2 ANQGSEA. CDR3 nucleotide sequence: TGCAGCGGGCTACTTGAGGAGATCACTGAAGCTTTCTTT. Amino acid sequence: CSGLLEEITEAFF.

The rearrangement links TRBV27 to TRBJ2-1; no definite D call. CDR3 length equals 14 residues. CDR1 MNHEY and CDR2 SMNVEV come from the germline V gene (reference sequence). The V end was cut by 5 bases, the J end by 0 bases, with 8 bases between. This CDR3 is CASSLEDSYNEQFF. The CDR3 DNA is TGTGCCAGCAGTCTAGAAGACTCCTACAATGAGCAGTTCTTC.

This chain uses TRBV11-2 with TRBJ1-3; 7 nucleotides align to TRBD1. Germline lookup yields CDR1 SGHAT and CDR2 FQNNGV. J was trimmed by 0 bases and V by 0 bases; bases with no gene match: 2. This CDR3 is built from 16 residues. DNA of the CDR3: TGTGCCAGCAGCTTAGACCAGGGGGGCTCTGGAAACACCATATATTTT. It translates to CASSLDQGGSGNTIYF.

The chain employs TRBV18 and TRBJ1-6; TRBD1 matches at 10 bases. The J segment lost 11 bases and the V segment lost 6 bases, leaving 10 bases of the junction unmatched. The CDR3 length is 15 residues. Germline CDR1 and CDR2: KGHSH and LQKENI. In DNA, the CDR3 is TGTGCCAGCTCGCCTCCGGGACAGGGGATACCACCCCTCCACTTT. The encoded protein is CASSPPGQGIPPLHF.

V usage is TRBV15 and J usage is TRBJ1-5; tentatively, D is TRBD1 (5 bases). Trimming left V 7 bases short and J 0 bases short, with 10 bases between. CDR1 LNHNV and CDR2 YYDKDF come from the germline V gene (reference sequence). The CDR3 is made up of 14 amino acids. The CDR3 DNA reads TGTGCCACCATCGACAGTTATAGCAATCAGCCCCAGCATTTT. Protein sequence: CATIDSYSNQPQHF.

The chain uses TRBV6-5 and TRBJ2-1; TRBD2 aligns across 7 bases. The germline CDR1 and CDR2 sequences are MNHEY and SVGAGI. With V trimmed by 2 bases and J by 15 bases, 7 bases remained unmatched. This CDR3 has 12 amino acids. This CDR3 reads CASSYNGAGWFF. The CDR3 DNA is TGTGCCAGCAGTTACAACGGAGCGGGATGGTTCTTC.

The genes are TRBV13 and TRBJ2-1, with TRBD2 identical over 15 bases. The CDR3 is made up of 16 amino acids. Looked up from germline, CDR1 is PRHDT and CDR2 is FYEKMQ (reference sequence). After removal of 5 bases from V and 7 bases from J, the junction contained 6 bases not matched to a gene. The CDR3 protein is CASSRGLAGGGNEQFF. The CDR3 nucleotides are TGTGCCAGCAGCCGAGGACTAGCGGGGGGGGGAAATGAGCAGTTCTTC.

The CDR3 region is CASSSTSGGYNEQFF. The CDR3, as DNA: TGTGCCAGCAGCTCGACTAGCGGGGGTTACAATGAGCAGTTCTTC. The chain carries TRBV11-2 and TRBJ2-1; TRBD2 matches at 12 bases. CDR1 is SGHAT, CDR2 FQNNGV, per germline. The V and J ends lost 4 bases and 4 bases, in that order; junction bases with no gene match: 2. The CDR3 runs to 15 residues.

J is TRBJ2-1 and V is TRBV5-5, with 9 positions matching TRBD1. This CDR3 contains 14 residues. Germline V gives CDR1 SGHKS, CDR2 YYEKEE (reference sequence). V shed 3 bases, J shed 6 bases, and the junction held 4 bases outside the gene matches. The CDR3 DNA reads TGTGCCAGCAGCTCACAGGGGGCTCTCAATGAGCAGTTCTTC. As protein: CASSSQGALNEQFF.

As for this clone: Germline is not matched at one junction end, which may reflect a read error. This rearrangement joins TRBV7-3 to TRBJ2-1, with 7 bases fitting TRBD1. This CDR3 is built from 16 residues. Germline V lookup: CDR1 SGHTA, CDR2 FQGTGA. Written as DNA, the CDR3 is TGCGCCAGCAGCCAAGATAAAGGGGGCCGGGTAGGAGAGCAGTTCTTC. Residues: CASSQDKGGRVGEQFF.

V and J are TRBV19 and TRBJ1-5; D gene unclear. The V gene lost 0 bases and the J gene lost 7 bases, with 7 bases spanning the gap. Germline V gene sequence: CDR1 LNHDA, CDR2 SQIVND (reference sequence). The CDR3 runs 13 residues. The CDR3: CASSIDLEQPQHF. The CDR3 bases are TGTGCCAGTAGTATAGATTTGGAGCAGCCCCAGCATTTT.

The gene calls are TRBV7-8 and TRBJ1-1; D remains ambiguous. The CDR3 is 13 amino acids. Germline V CDR1 and CDR2: SGHVS, FQNEAQ. Trimming pared 1 base from V and 2 bases from J, leaving 5 bases between. The CDR3 sequence: CASSLDRNTEAFF. In DNA form, the CDR3 reads TGTGCCAGCAGCTTAGACAGAAACACTGAAGCTTTCTTT.

The chain has TRBV19 and TRBJ2-5, with a tentative D call TRBD2 (6 bases). This CDR3 region has 13 residues. The germline V and J ends were trimmed by 5 bases and 4 bases, with 11 bases remaining between them. Looked up from germline, CDR1 is LNHDA and CDR2 is SQIVND (reference sequence). The CDR3 loop is CASSGLARETQYF. CDR3 DNA: TGTGCCAGTAGTGGCCTAGCGAGAGAGACCCAGTACTTC.

The J gene is TRBJ2-1, the V gene TRBV27; D is unclear. V was pared by 3 bases and J by 3 bases, with 9 bases between. The length of the CDR3 is 14 residues. The germline V gene has CDR1 MNHEY and CDR2 SMNVEV (reference sequence). CDR3 amino acids: CASSFFGSYNEQFF. The CDR3 DNA follows: TGTGCCAGCAGTTTTTTCGGTAGCTACAATGAGCAGTTCTTC.

The chain employs TRBV2 and TRBJ2-1; 13 bases match TRBD2. The CDR3 is made up of 15 amino acids. V was pared by 6 bases and J by 14 bases, with 13 bases of the junction left unmatched. Germline V gene data show CDR1 as SNHLY and CDR2 as FYNNEI. The CDR3 nucleotides read TGTGCCAGCAGCACCGGGACTAGCGGGGAAGTAACCAAGTTCTTC. Protein product: CASSTGTSGEVTKFF.

The genes are TRBV5-5 and TRBJ2-7; possibly TRBD2 for D (5 bases). This CDR3 is built from 16 residues. Germline V gene data show CDR1 as SGHKS and CDR2 as YYEKEE (reference sequence). V lost 0 bases, J lost 6 bases, and 19 bases lay in between. The CDR3 here is CASSLGSSGFKLEQYF. CDR3 coding DNA: TGTGCCAGCAGCTTGGGATCGAGCGGATTCAAGCTCGAGCAGTACTTC.

The chain couples TRBV5-1 to TRBJ2-2; weak D call: TRBD1 (5 bases). The CDR3 runs to 14 residues. Trimming shortened V by 1 base and J by 6 bases, and 10 bases separated the two germline ends. The germline V gene encodes CDR1 SGHRS and CDR2 YFSETQ. The CDR3 region is CASSLKGIAGELFF. As DNA, the CDR3 is TGCGCCAGCAGCTTGAAGGGGATCGCCGGGGAGCTGTTTTTT.

The sample holds a few counts of this clone. The rearrangement uses TRBV27 and TRBJ2-7; TRBD2 agrees at 12 bases. Trimming cost V 4 bases and J 6 bases; bases outside gene matches: 4. The CDR3 has 14 residues. The germline CDR1 and CDR2 sequences are MNHEY and SMNVEV (reference sequence). The CDR3 here is CASSWTSGVLEQYF. The CDR3 DNA is TGTGCCAGCAGTTGGACTAGCGGGGTGCTCGAGCAGTACTTC.

The rearrangement links TRBV7-3 to TRBJ1-6; tentatively, D is TRBD1 (5 bases). CDR1 is SGHTA, CDR2 FQGTGA, per germline. CDR3 size: 14 residues. Trimming removed 5 bases from V and 7 bases from J, with 12 bases in between. The DNA of the CDR3 is TGTGCCAGCAGCCATCAGGGTTCGAATTCACCCCTCCACTTT. Translated, it gives CASSHQGSNSPLHF.

The gene calls are TRBV7-6 and TRBJ1-6; the D gene is possibly TRBD1 (5 bases). Germline loops: CDR1 SGHVS, CDR2 FNYEAQ. This CDR3 has 14 amino acids. With 4 bases removed from V and 5 bases from J, the gap between germline ends came to 9 bases. CDR3 bases: TGTGCCAGCAGCTCCGACAGCGATAATTCACCCCTCCACTTT. It codes for CASSSDSDNSPLHF.

This clone has a single count. The CDR3 DNA is TGTGCCAGCAGCTTAGAAGCAGCGGGGTTGCCCGCGGATACGCAGTATTTT. Its translation is CASSLEAAGLPADTQYF. The rearrangement joins TRBV11-2 to TRBJ2-3, with 7 bases lining up with TRBD2. V shed 0 bases and J 6 bases; nucleotides not matched to a gene: 12. CDR3 size: 17 residues. The V gene's germline CDR1 is SGHAT and CDR2 FQNNGV.

The V call is TRBV29-1, the J call TRBJ2-7; no reliable D call. There are 15 residues in the CDR3. Germline CDR1 SQVTM, CDR2 ANQGSEA. With 4 bases removed from V and 2 bases from J, the gap between germline ends came to 18 bases. The CDR3 loop is CSVVLTGPRAYEQYF. CDR3 nucleotides: TGCAGCGTTGTTTTAACTGGTCCTAGAGCCTACGAGCAGTACTTC.

The chain combines TRBV4-1 with TRBJ2-1; the match to TRBD2 covers 10 bases. Germline CDR1 MGHRA, CDR2 YSYEKL. Trimming removed 3 bases from V and 4 bases from J; junction bases left unmatched: 3. CDR3 length: 15 residues. Written as DNA, the CDR3 is TGCGCCAGCAGCCACCCTAGCGGGGGATACAATGAGCAGTTCTTC. Translating it yields CASSHPSGGYNEQFF.

This rearrangement joins TRBV6-5 to TRBJ1-1, with D maybe TRBD1 (6 bases). In germline, CDR1 is MNHEY, CDR2 SVGAGI. Between the trimmed V and J ends, which lost 5 bases and 2 bases, there was a span of 12 bases. This CDR3 has 14 residues. CDR3 nucleotide sequence: TGTGCCAGCAGTCTACAGGGACCTAACACTGAAGCTTTCTTT. Its protein product is CASSLQGPNTEAFF.

This sequence joins TRBV9 and TRBJ2-1, with D perhaps TRBD2 (5 bases). V lost 0 bases, J lost 8 bases, and 12 bases lay in between. From germline, CDR1 is SGDLS and CDR2 YYNGEE. The CDR3 extends over 14 amino acids. In DNA form, the CDR3 reads TGTGCCAGCAGCGTAGTCGGGAATTGGGATGAGCAGTTCTTC. As protein: CASSVVGNWDEQFF.

J is TRBJ2-2 and V is TRBV5-6; D not resolved. Germline V gene data show CDR1 as SGHDT and CDR2 as YYEEEE. V dropped 3 bases and J dropped 3 bases, with 9 bases sitting between them. This CDR3 contains 14 residues. CDR3 DNA sequence: TGTGCCAGCAGCTATGACATTCACACCGGGGAGCTGTTTTTT. Its translation is CASSYDIHTGELFF.